This entry is about one T cell receptor (beta chain). What it recognizes is unknown. This sample is drawn from a study of CD8+CD57+ T cells in acquired aplastic anemia. Whole-study findings and limits: Both patients and controls carried the same twenty-nine CD8+ CDR3 sequences.

Trimming pared 6 bases from V and 10 bases from J, leaving 18 bases between. Per the germline V gene, CDR1 is SEHNR and CDR2 is FQNEAQ (reference sequence). The CDR3 extends over 14 amino acids. TCR beta VDJ and CDR3 were profiled, and genomic DNA was the template. TCRdb passed the reads through MiXCR, listing each CDR3 protein once. The table shows under 200,000 distinct CDR3 sequences, with 40% to 50% occurring only once. Whoever was chosen for sequencing had shown CD8+CD57+ cell expansion by flow cytometry. At blood sampling, none of the patients had yet received therapy. The sample comprised sorted CD4+, CD8+, or CD8+CD57+ T cells (not recorded which) from PBMCs. This clonotype was obtained from a human donor with aplastic anemia. The V and J genes are TRBV7-9 and TRBJ2-2; possibly TRBD1 for D (6 bases). CDR3 protein: CASRPRARTEELFF. The CDR3 DNA reads as TGTGCCAGCAGGCCTCGAGCCAGGACAGAGGAGCTGTTTTTT.